The sequence of this TCR beta chain was determined in a study of beta chain features in type 1 diabetes (dated by TCRdb to the late 2010s). Looking at the study overall: Mean age, gender distribution, total cell number and subset yield did not differ between patients and healthy donors. A total of roughly 100,000,000 sorted cells were examined across all samples, and the number of cells per subset was strongly correlated with RNA yield. In the study, TCRB repertoires of sorted circulating CD4+ T cell subsets from recently diagnosed type 1 diabetes patients were compared with those of matched healthy donors. Whereas all 30 or so donors provided naive and central memory subsets, regulatory and stem cell-like memory subsets were isolated from just 8 patients and about 8 healthy donors.

V is trimmed back by 2 bases and J by 4 bases, and the junction contains 5 bases that no gene match accounts for. The CDR3 measures 15 amino acids from cysteine to phenylalanine. Kept here is only the CDR3 DNA, which spans 45 bases and is read in frame from base 1. CDR1 and CDR2 are drawn from the germline V gene: SQVTM, ANQGSEA. Of note for this clone: Its target antigen remains unknown. The record has no base qualities; no much larger clone is one base away.

Overall study outcomes, separate from this receptor: Shorter templates might be favored by PCR, yet because patient and control samples were amplified and corrected together, any such skew would affect both groups equally. Because cDNA was sequenced instead of genomic DNA, activated cells with high expression could be over-represented, although the groups did not differ in activation or CD3 levels. Naive, central memory and regulatory TCRB repertoires appeared to be more similar among patients than among healthy donors. In all four CD4+ subsets, TCRB CDR3 length was moderately but significantly shorter in type 1 diabetes patients. Patients with type 1 diabetes made fewer insertions and deleted more nucleotides at VDJ recombination sites, implying thymic rearrangement abnormalities. Only small numbers of individuals were included in the HLA sub-analyses, which left unresolved whether HLA type had any influence on TCRB rearrangement.

Each donor gave one peripheral blood draw, averaging approximately 0.12 L, which was collected into heparinised tubes. A BD FACSAria II was used to sort naive, central memory, regulatory and stem cell-like memory CD4+ T cells with a panel that included CD45RO, CCR7, CD25, CD127, CD95 and CD27. Purity was above 98% for every sorted population. PBMCs were separated immediately by Lymphoprep density gradient centrifugation and were stained directly, without being cultured. So that batch effects would be minimized, each experiment stained and sorted samples in pairs, pairing one healthy donor with one patient. The entire isolated RNA was reverse transcribed using the High Capacity cDNA Reverse Transcription Kit, and thus expressed TCRB transcripts were sequenced. Deep immunoSEQ sequencing was performed on naive, central memory and regulatory T cell samples, with an average of roughly 3.6 million total reads per sample. Sorted cells were lysed in RLT buffer and RNA was extracted with DNase-treated RNeasy Micro or Mini kits, depending on cell number. To prevent cross-contamination, every cell subset was processed on its own, while patient and healthy donor samples were processed together. The immunoSEQ multiplex PCR was used to amplify TCRB sequences from cDNA, yielding 87-bp fragments that span the CDR3 region. Amplicons were sequenced on the Illumina HiSeq platform. As for the original processing: PCR bias was corrected computationally using synthetic template baselines, and reads within Hamming distance 2 were collapsed, with unmergeable singletons discarded. Reads were aligned against IMGT to assign V, D and J genes, CDR3 length and insertions or deletions at six rearrangement sites. Clonotype counts were normalized to sorted cell number within each subset before computing true diversity and Gini coefficients with the tcR R package. Repertoire sharing was quantified using the overlap coefficient calculated on TCRB nucleotide sequences. Out-of-frame TCRB sequences from naive cells were analyzed to stand in for the pre-selection repertoire. TCRdb re-hosts the immuneACCESS table, in-frame sequences only. Its copies lack some clones; in the studies checked, an unresolved V gene accounts for under half of them, and the cause for the rest is not known. V, J and clone size reflect that table, while D and trimming were determined from the DNA. The table for this sample lists over 500,000 clones; about 14% of them were counted only once. The top ten hold around 0.095% of the sample.

The source of this sequence is a young man in good health. The chain is made from TRBV29-1 and TRBJ2-1; 10 middle bases align to TRBD1. Sample: naive CD4+ T cells from blood. What this sample's cell subset or site label stands for: true naive CD4+ T cells. The CDR3 region: CSVEPGQGIYNEQFF. The DNA sequence is TGCAGCGTTGAACCGGGACAGGGGATATACAATGAGCAGTTCTTC.